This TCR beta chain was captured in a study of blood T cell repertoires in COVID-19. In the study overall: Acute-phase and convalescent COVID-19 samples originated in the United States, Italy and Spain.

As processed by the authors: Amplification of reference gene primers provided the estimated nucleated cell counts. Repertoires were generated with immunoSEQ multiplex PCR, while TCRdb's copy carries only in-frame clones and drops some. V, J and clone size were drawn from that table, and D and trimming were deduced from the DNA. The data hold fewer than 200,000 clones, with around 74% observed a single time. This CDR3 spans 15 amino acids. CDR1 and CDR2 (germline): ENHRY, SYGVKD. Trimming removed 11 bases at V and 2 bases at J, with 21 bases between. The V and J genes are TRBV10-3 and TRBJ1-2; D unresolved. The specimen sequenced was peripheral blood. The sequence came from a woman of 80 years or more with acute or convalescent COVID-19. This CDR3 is CAPVLGRRVNYGYTF. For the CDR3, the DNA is TGTGCCCCCGTCTTAGGCAGGCGGGTAAACTATGGCTACACCTTC.